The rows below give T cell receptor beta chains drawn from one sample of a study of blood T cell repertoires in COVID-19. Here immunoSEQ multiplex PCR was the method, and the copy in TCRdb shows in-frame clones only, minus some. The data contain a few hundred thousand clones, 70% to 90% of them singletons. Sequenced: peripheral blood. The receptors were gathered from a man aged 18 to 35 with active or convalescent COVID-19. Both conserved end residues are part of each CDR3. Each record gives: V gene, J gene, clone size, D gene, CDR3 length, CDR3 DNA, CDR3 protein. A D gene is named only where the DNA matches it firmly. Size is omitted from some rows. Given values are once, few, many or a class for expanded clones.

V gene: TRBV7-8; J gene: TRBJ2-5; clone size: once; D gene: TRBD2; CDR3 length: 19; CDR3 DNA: TGTGCCAGCAGCTCGGGTCGCTTCCGGACTAGAAGGAACCAAGAGACCCAGTACTTC; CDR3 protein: CASSSGRFRTRRNQETQYF
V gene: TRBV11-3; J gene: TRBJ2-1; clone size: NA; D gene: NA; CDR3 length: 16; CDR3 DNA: TGTGCCAGCAGCTTAGGAGGCTCCGGCCCCTACAATGAGCAGTTCTTC; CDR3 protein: CASSLGGSGPYNEQFF
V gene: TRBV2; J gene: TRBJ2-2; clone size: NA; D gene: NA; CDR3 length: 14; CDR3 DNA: TGTGCCAGCAGTCGGACGGAGGTTACCGGGGAGCTGTTTTTT; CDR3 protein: CASSRTEVTGELFF
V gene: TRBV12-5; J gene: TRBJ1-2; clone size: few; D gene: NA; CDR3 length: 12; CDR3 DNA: TGTGCTAGTGAGCAGACTAGCTATGGCTACACCTTC; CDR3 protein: CASEQTSYGYTF
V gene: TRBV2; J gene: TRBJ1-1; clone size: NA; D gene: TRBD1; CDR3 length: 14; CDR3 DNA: TGTGCCATCAGAAACTTACAGGGGGCCACTGAAGCTTTCTTT; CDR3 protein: CAIRNLQGATEAFF
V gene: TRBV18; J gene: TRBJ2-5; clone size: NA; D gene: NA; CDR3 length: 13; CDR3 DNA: TGTGCCAGCTCACAACAACCCCGAGAGACCCAGTACTTC; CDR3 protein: CASSQQPRETQYF
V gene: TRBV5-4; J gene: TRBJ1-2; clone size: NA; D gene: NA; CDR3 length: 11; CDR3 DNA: TGTGCCAGCAGCACGGGAGGTGGCTACACCTTC; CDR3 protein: CASSTGGGYTF
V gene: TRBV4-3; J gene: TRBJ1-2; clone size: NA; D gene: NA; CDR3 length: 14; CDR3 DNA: TGCGCCAGCAGCCAAGATCTATCAGGGGTTGGCTACACCTTC; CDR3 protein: CASSQDLSGVGYTF
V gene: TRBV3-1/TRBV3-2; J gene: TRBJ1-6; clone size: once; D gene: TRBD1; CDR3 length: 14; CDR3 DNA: TGTGCCAGCAGCCAAGGACAGGGCGTGTCACCCCTCCACTTT; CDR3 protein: CASSQGQGVSPLHF
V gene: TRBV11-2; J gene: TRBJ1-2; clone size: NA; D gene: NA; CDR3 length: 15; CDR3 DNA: TGTGCCAGCAGCTTAACATCCCAACGGGACTATGGCTACACCTTC; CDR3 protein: CASSLTSQRDYGYTF
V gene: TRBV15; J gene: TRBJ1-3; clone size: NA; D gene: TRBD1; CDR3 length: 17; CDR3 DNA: TGTGCCACCAGCAGAGCCACCCCCGAATCACAGGGGAACACCATATATTTT; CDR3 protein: CATSRATPESQGNTIYF
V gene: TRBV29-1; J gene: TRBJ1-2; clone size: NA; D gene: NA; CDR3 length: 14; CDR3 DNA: TGCAGCGTCACAGACAGCTTTCTCAACTATGGCTACACCTTC; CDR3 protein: CSVTDSFLNYGYTF
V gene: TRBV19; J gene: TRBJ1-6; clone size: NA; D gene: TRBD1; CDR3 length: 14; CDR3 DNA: TGTGCCAGTGATACCGGGACAGGGAATTCACCCCTCCACTTT; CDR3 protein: CASDTGTGNSPLHF
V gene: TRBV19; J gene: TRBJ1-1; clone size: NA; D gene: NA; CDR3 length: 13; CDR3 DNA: TGTGCCAGTAGTATAAGGGGGAACACTGAAGCTTTCTTT; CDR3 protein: CASSIRGNTEAFF
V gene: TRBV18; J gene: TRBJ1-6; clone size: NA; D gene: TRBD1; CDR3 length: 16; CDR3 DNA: TGTGCCAGCTCACCACGTGAACAGGGGGTAGGTTCACCCCTCCACTTT; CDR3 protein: CASSPREQGVGSPLHF
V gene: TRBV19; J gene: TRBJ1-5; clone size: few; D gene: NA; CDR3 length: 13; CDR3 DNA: TGTGCCAGTAACAATCAGTACCATCAGCCCCAGCATTTT; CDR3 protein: CASNNQYHQPQHF
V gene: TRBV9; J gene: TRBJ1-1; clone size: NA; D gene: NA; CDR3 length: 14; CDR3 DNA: TGTGCCAGCAGCCCCGTGGGGAGAGACACTGAAGCTTTCTTT; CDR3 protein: CASSPVGRDTEAFF
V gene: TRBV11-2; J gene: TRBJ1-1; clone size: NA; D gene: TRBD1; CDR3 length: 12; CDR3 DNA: TGTGCCAGCAGCTGGGACAGCCCGGGAGCTTTCTTT; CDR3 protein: CASSWDSPGAFF
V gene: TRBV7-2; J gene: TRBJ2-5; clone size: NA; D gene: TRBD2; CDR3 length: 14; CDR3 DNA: TGTGCCAGCAGCTTGGGGACTACCCAAGAGACCCAGTACTTC; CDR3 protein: CASSLGTTQETQYF
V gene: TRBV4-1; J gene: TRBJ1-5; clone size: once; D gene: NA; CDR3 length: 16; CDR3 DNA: TGCGCCAGCAGCCAATCAGCGGCGGAGGATAATCAGCCCCAGCATTTT; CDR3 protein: CASSQSAAEDNQPQHF
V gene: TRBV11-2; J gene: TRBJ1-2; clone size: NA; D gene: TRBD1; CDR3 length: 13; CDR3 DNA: TGTGCCAGCAGCTTTGGACAGGGGAGCGGCTACACCTTC; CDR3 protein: CASSFGQGSGYTF
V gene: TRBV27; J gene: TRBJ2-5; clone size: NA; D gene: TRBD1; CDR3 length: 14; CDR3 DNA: TGTGCCAGCAGTTACGACAGGGGGCTAGAGACCCAGTACTTC; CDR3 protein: CASSYDRGLETQYF
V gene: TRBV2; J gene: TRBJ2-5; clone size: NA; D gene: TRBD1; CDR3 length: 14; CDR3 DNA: TGTGCCAGCAGTGAAAGGACAGGGAAAGAGACCCAGTACTTC; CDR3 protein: CASSERTGKETQYF
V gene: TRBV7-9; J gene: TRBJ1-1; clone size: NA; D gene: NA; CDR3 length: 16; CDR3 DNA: TGTGCCAGCAGCTTAGCGGGCGGGTACACGAACACTGAAGCTTTCTTT; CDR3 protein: CASSLAGGYTNTEAFF
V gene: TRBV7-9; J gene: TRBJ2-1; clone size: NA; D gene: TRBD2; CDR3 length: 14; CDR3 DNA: TGTGCCAGCAGCCATGGCGGGGGAGGATACGAGCAGTTCTTC; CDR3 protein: CASSHGGGGYEQFF
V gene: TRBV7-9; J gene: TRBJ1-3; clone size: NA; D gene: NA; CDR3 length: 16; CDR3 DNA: TGTGCCAGCAGCCACCGGTCAGGGCTACGAGGAAACACCATATATTTT; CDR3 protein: CASSHRSGLRGNTIYF
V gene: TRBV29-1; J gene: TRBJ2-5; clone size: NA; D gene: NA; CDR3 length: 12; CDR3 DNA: TGCAGCGTTGATGGGGGCCGAGAGACCCAGTACTTC; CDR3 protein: CSVDGGRETQYF
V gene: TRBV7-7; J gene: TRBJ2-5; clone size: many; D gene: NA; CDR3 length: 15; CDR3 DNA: TGTGCCAGCAGCCCAGGACGGGAGTACCAAGAGACCCAGTACTTC; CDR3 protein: CASSPGREYQETQYF
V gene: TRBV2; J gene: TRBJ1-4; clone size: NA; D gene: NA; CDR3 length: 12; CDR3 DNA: TGTGCCAGCAGGGGGGCAATGGAAAAACTGTTTTTT; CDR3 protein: CASRGAMEKLFF
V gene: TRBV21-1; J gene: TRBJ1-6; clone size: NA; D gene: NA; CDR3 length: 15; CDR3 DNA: TGTGCCAGCAGCCCCCCGGACAGGGAAGGATCACCCCTCCACTTT; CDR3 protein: CASSPPDREGSPLHF
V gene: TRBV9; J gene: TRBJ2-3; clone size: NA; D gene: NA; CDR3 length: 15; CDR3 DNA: TGTGCCAGCAGCACAGGTGGGGGCCGCACAGATACGCAGTATTTT; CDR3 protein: CASSTGGGRTDTQYF
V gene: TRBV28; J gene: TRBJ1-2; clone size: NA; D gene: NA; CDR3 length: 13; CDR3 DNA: TGTGCCAGCAGTTGGACAGAGGGCTATGGCTACACCTTC; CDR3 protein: CASSWTEGYGYTF
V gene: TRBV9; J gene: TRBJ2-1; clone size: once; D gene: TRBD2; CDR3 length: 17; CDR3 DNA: TGTGCCAGCAGCGTAGGGACTAGCGGGGGGTGGTACAATGAGCAGTTCTTC; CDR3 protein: CASSVGTSGGWYNEQFF
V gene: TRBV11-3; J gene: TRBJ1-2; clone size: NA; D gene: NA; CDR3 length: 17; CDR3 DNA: TGTGCCAGCAGCTTAGAGGGGGGGCTGCTTGCGGACTATGGCTACACCTTC; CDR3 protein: CASSLEGGLLADYGYTF
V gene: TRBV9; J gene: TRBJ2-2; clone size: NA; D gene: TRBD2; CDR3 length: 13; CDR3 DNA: TGTGCCAGCTGCCCGGGGGGTACCGGGGAGCTGTTTTTT; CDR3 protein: CASCPGGTGELFF
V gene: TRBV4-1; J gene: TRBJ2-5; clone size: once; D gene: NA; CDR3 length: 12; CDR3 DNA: TGCGCCAGCAAGGACGGAGGTGAGACCCAGTACTTC; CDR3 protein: CASKDGGETQYF